Sequencing of this TCR beta chain was carried out in a study of Graves' ophthalmopathy and Graves' hyperthyroidism. This CDR3 is 14 amino acids long. V gave up 4 bases and J gave up 6 bases; unmatched junction bases: 8. Germline-derived CDR1 and CDR2 are MNHNS and SASEGT. Hyperthyroidism was considered stable when no ophthalmopathy appeared within 18 months of follow-up. The PBMCs originated from around 9.7 ml of fresh peripheral blood. This clonotype was seen a handful of times. As the template, RNA transcripts were used to amplify TCR beta CDR3 regions. An opening RT-PCR round employed HTBI primers and preceded a second-round multiplex PCR. From the multiplex PCR reads, TCRdb called clonotypes with MiXCR, one entry per CDR3 protein. The sample includes about 400,000 distinct CDR3 sequences, under 25% of them seen just once.

Material for sequencing was peripheral blood. The TCR sequence derives from a young woman with stable Graves' hyperthyroidism. This chain links TRBV6-1 with TRBJ1-2; 7 bases map to TRBD1. DNA for the CDR3: TGTGCCAGCAGTGTGGGAGACAGGGACCATGGCTACACCTTC. This gives the protein CASSVGDRDHGYTF.